This T cell receptor (beta chain) appears in the sequencing data of a study of blood T cell repertoires in COVID-19. The wider study: T cells, B-cell-depleted T cells, or PBMCs supplied cDNA or gDNA.

Authors' processing steps: By means of reference gene primer amplification, nucleated cell counts were estimated. Generated by immunoSEQ multiplex PCR, the TCRdb table keeps only in-frame clones and is missing some. Clone size and V and J calls were adopted from that table, with D and trimming inferred from the DNA. The sample has just under 150,000 clones; about nine tenths are singletons. Germline V lookup: CDR1 SGDLS, CDR2 YYNGEE. The CDR3 totals 14 residues. The V segment lost 4 bases and the J segment 5 bases; nucleotides outside the gene matches: 4. The specimen was peripheral blood. The chain combines TRBV9 with TRBJ2-3; 10 nucleotides line up with TRBD2. This TCR derives from a human donor in a cohort sampled during active COVID-19. The CDR3 DNA reads TGTGCCAGCAGCAGACTAGCGGGCGGAGATACGCAGTATTTT. Protein product: CASSRLAGGDTQYF.